A selection of T cell receptor beta chains follows, all from one sample in a study of blood T cell repertoires in COVID-19. The data were produced by immunoSEQ multiplex PCR, yet TCRdb's version contains in-frame clones alone and is incomplete. The sample records fewer than 200,000 clones, roughly 80% being singletons. The sequencing sample was made of peripheral blood. The receptor source for this set is a woman older than 75 with COVID-19, enrolled during active disease. Each CDR3 is given with its conserved first and last residue. The D gene is left open where the match is weak. Where a row states a size, it is once, few, many or the class of an expanded clone; other rows omit it.

v_gene,d_gene,j_gene,abundance,CDR3aa,CDR3nt
TRBV28,.,TRBJ1-1,.,CASSSIRDTNTEAFF,TGTGCCAGCAGCTCCATTAGGGACACGAACACTGAAGCTTTCTTT
TRBV3-1/TRBV3-2,.,TRBJ1-2,.,CASSPQAGAPYGYTF,TGTGCCAGCAGCCCCCAAGCGGGGGCCCCCTATGGCTACACCTTC
TRBV7-9,.,TRBJ2-3,.,CASSPGGSTDTQYF,TGTGCCAGCAGCCCAGGAGGCTCCACAGATACGCAGTATTTT
TRBV5-1,.,TRBJ1-3,.,CASSSGADSGNTIYF,TGCGCCAGCAGCTCCGGAGCGGACTCTGGAAACACCATATATTTT
TRBV5-1,.,TRBJ1-2,.,CASSRGGAAANYGYTF,TGCGCCAGCAGCAGGGGAGGGGCGGCTGCTAACTATGGCTACACCTTC
TRBV6-2/TRBV6-3,TRBD2,TRBJ2-7,.,CASSPLVSTSGRYEQYF,TGTGCCAGCAGCCCGCTCGTCTCTACTAGCGGGAGATACGAGCAGTACTTC
TRBV2,TRBD1,TRBJ2-2,.,CASSAQGQGTGELFF,TGTGCCAGCAGTGCCCAGGGACAGGGTACCGGGGAGCTGTTTTTT
TRBV6-1,.,TRBJ1-2,.,CASSEEVRISHGYTF,TGTGCCAGCAGTGAAGAGGTCAGGATCTCCCATGGCTACACCTTC
TRBV29-1,.,TRBJ1-2,.,CSYYPGQNYGYTF,TGCAGCTATTACCCGGGACAAAACTATGGCTACACCTTC
TRBV6-5,TRBD1,TRBJ2-5,.,CASSYSIIRAGGTQYF,TGTGCCAGCAGTTACTCGATAATTAGGGCAGGGGGGACCCAGTACTTC
TRBV3-1/TRBV3-2,.,TRBJ1-3,.,CASSQTSWSSGNTIYF,TGTGCCAGCAGCCAAACTTCCTGGAGCTCTGGAAACACCATATATTTT
TRBV6-5,TRBD1,TRBJ1-6,.,CASRTGSSYNSPLHF,TGTGCCAGCAGGACAGGGAGCTCCTATAATTCACCCCTCCACTTT
TRBV7-3,.,TRBJ2-1,.,CASSPGLLTYNEQFF,TGTGCCAGCAGCCCCGGACTGCTTACTTACAATGAGCAGTTCTTC
TRBV18,.,TRBJ2-2,.,CASSQQNTGELFF,TGTGCCAGCTCACAACAAAACACCGGGGAGCTGTTTTTT
TRBV5-1,.,TRBJ2-1,.,CASSLEREYNEQFF,TGCGCCAGCAGTTTAGAGAGGGAGTACAATGAGCAGTTCTTC
TRBV28,.,TRBJ1-6,.,CASSLDRLSPLHF,TGTGCCAGCAGTTTAGACAGGTTGTCACCCCTCCACTTT
TRBV18,.,TRBJ1-1,.,CASSFSGDDEAFF,TGTGCCAGCTCATTTTCAGGGGATGATGAAGCTTTCTTT
TRBV12-3/TRBV12-4,.,TRBJ1-5,once,CASSLRGWQPQHF,TGTGCCAGCAGTTTAAGGGGTTGGCAGCCCCAGCATTTT
TRBV7-9,.,TRBJ1-2,.,CASSSDSHYYGYTF,TGTGCCAGCAGCTCCGACAGCCACTACTATGGCTACACCTTC
TRBV5-1,.,TRBJ1-5,.,CASSSGEGQPQHF,TGCGCCAGCAGCTCTGGGGAGGGACAGCCCCAGCATTTT
TRBV19,.,TRBJ1-2,.,CASSKDGLNYGYTF,TGTGCCAGTAGTAAGGACGGACTAAACTATGGCTACACCTTC
TRBV19,.,TRBJ2-2,once,CASSIIDRTDGELFF,TGTGCCAGTAGTATCATAGACAGGACAGATGGGGAGCTGTTTTTT
TRBV11-2,.,TRBJ2-2,.,CASSLMTSRNTGELFF,TGTGCCAGCAGCTTAATGACTTCCAGGAACACCGGGGAGCTGTTTTTT
TRBV7-9,TRBD1,TRBJ2-1,.,CASRQIPGGEQFF,TGTGCCAGCAGACAGATCCCAGGGGGTGAGCAGTTCTTC
TRBV5-4,TRBD1,TRBJ2-6,.,CASSRGTGGSGANVLTF,TGTGCCAGCAGCCGCGGTACAGGGGGCTCTGGGGCCAACGTCCTGACTTTC
TRBV5-5,.,TRBJ1-4,.,CASSLTPTDSNEKLFF,TGTGCCAGCAGCTTGACCCCGACAGATTCTAATGAAAAACTGTTTTTT
TRBV15,.,TRBJ1-2,.,CATSRDPGRYPYTF,TGTGCCACCAGCAGAGATCCGGGGAGGTATCCCTACACCTTC
TRBV5-4,.,TRBJ1-5,few,CASSLDGGSQPQHF,TGTGCCAGCAGCTTGGATGGGGGGAGTCAGCCCCAGCATTTT
TRBV27,TRBD1,TRBJ1-5,.,CASSLSVGQTQPQHF,TGTGCCAGCAGTTTATCGGTGGGACAGACCCAGCCCCAGCATTTT
TRBV19,.,TRBJ1-6,once,CASSSGLSSPLHF,TGTGCCAGTAGTTCCGGACTCTCTTCACCCCTCCACTTT
TRBV6-6,.,TRBJ2-5,.,CASSRVAVKETQYF,TGTGCCAGCAGTAGAGTAGCGGTTAAAGAGACCCAGTACTTC
TRBV5-1,.,TRBJ2-5,.,CASSPRQTSGETQYF,TGCGCCAGCAGCCCCCGACAGACGTCCGGGGAGACCCAGTACTTC
TRBV9,.,TRBJ2-1,once,CASSVSGTPTYNEQFF,TGTGCCAGCAGCGTGTCCGGGACACCGACCTACAATGAGCAGTTCTTC
TRBV7-9,TRBD1,TRBJ2-7,.,CASSRAQGVAPYEQYF,TGTGCCAGCAGTCGAGCACAGGGGGTAGCCCCCTACGAGCAGTACTTC
TRBV28,TRBD1,TRBJ1-2,.,CASSFRTGVVGYTF,TGTGCCAGCAGTTTTAGGACAGGGGTGGTTGGCTACACCTTC
TRBV11-2,.,TRBJ1-2,once,CASSSAVASNYGYTF,TGTGCCAGCAGCTCGGCGGTAGCCTCTAACTATGGCTACACCTTC
TRBV7-9,.,TRBJ2-7,.,CASSRQGLYEQYF,TGTGCCAGCAGCCGACAGGGACTCTACGAGCAGTACTTC